This T cell receptor (beta chain) derives from a study of blood T cell repertoires in COVID-19. Study-wide background: The analysed material was cDNA or gDNA that came from T cells, B-cell-depleted T cells, or PBMCs.

The CDR3 consists of 16 residues. The data were produced by immunoSEQ multiplex PCR, yet TCRdb's version contains in-frame clones alone and is incomplete. The sample carries around 210,000 clones, around four fifths recorded once. This clonotype was obtained from a man between 60 and 75 years old with COVID-19, enrolled during active disease. Input material: peripheral blood. V is TRBV21-1 and J is TRBJ1-3; the DNA was not used to check the table's D call, TRBD1. TRBV21-1 is deemed a pseudogene. CDR3 sequence: CASSLEDRTIENTIYF. Written as DNA, the CDR3 is TGTGCCAGCAGCTTAGAAGACAGGACCATCGAAAACACCATATATTTT.